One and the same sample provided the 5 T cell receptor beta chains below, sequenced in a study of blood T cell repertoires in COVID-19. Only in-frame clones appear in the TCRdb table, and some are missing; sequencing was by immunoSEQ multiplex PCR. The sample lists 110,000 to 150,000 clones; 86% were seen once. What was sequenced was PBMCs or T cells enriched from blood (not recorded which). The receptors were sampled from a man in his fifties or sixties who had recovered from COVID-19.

CDR3 sequence (DNA): TGCGCCAGCAGCTTGTATTGGTCGGGGGGGCCCACAGATACGCAGTATTTT. This translates into CASSLYWSGGPTDTQYF. This chain links TRBV5-1 with TRBJ2-3; 8 bases are a match to TRBD2. This CDR3 comprises 17 residues. Germline V lookup: CDR1 SGHRS, CDR2 YFSETQ. Trimming cost V 1 base and J 2 bases; bases outside gene matches: 9.

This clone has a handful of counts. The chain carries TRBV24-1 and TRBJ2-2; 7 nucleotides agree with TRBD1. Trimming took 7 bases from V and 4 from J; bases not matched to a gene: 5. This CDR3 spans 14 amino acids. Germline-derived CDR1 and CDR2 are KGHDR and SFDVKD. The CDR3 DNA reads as TGTGCCACCAGGGGAGAGGGGGCCACCGGGGAGCTGTTTTTT. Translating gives CATRGEGATGELFF.

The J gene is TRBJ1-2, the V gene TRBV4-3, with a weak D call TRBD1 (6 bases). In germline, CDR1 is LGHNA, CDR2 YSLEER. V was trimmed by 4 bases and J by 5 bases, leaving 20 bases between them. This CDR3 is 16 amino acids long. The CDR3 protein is CASSPDRYLQGYGYTF. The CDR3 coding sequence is TGCGCCAGCAGCCCTGACCGTTACCTCCAGGGGTATGGCTACACCTTC.

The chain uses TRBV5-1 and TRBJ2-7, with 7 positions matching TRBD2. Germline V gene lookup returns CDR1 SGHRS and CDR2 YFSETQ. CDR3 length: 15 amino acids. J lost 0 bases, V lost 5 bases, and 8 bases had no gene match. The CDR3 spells CASSTRGGSSYEQYF. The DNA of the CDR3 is TGCGCCAGCAGTACTCGGGGCGGGAGCTCCTACGAGCAGTACTTC. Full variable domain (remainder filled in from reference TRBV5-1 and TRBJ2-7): KAGVTQTPRYLIKTRGQQVTLSCSPISGHRSVSWYQQTPGQGLQFLFEYFSETQRNKGNFPGRFSGRQFSNSRSEMNVSTLELGDSALYLCASSTRGGSSYEQYFGPGTRLTVT.

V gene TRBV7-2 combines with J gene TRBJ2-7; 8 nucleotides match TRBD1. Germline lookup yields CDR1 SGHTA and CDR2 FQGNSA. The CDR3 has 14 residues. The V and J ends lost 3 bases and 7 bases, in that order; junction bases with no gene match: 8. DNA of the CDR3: TGTGCCAGCAGCTTCTCCGGGACAGGTTGGGAGCAGTACTTC. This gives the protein CASSFSGTGWEQYF.